This T cell receptor (beta chain) stems from a study of CD4 T cells in relation to SARS-CoV-2 and coronaviruses. As for the study in general: The negative reference was HIV-1 Nef peptide pool or peptide-free culture. Points from the study as a whole: In approximately 70% of donors, memory CD4+ clonotypes crossrecognized SARS-CoV-2 and at least one common cold coronavirus spike.

With respect to this clone: Its antigen is still unknown.

The unexposed donors gave CD4+ T cells in about 2010-2019, prior to COVID-19. The cells were cultured for 9 to 11 days before CD4+ T cells were isolated. Unexposed-donor CD4+ T cells were probed with SARS-CoV-2 S/N and four cold-coronavirus spikes, cells permitting. Here immunoSEQ multiplex PCR was the method, and the copy in TCRdb shows in-frame clones only, minus some. The sample records about 28,000 clones, about 80% being singletons. V lost 4 bases and J 3 bases, leaving 13 bases between the germline ends. Germline CDR1 is KGHSH and CDR2 is LQKENI. The length of the CDR3 is 15 residues. This rearrangement joins TRBV18 to TRBJ2-1; D is uncertain. Sequencing input: CD4+ T cells from PBMCs, cultured in vitro. The TCR sequence derives from a human donor in good health. The CDR3 region has the DNA TGTGCCAGCTCACGACCCAGTGACCTCTACAATGAGCAGTTCTTC. Its translation is CASSRPSDLYNEQFF.